This T cell receptor (beta chain) is from a study of T cells in Graves' hyperthyroidism and ophthalmopathy. The CDR3 is 14 residues long. The V and J ends lost 4 bases and 1 base respectively, with 10 bases between them. CDR1 and CDR2 (germline): SEHNR, FQNEAQ (reference sequence). Uncontrolled infection, other autoimmune disease, pregnancy or lactation led to exclusion. The PBMCs were taken from approximately 9 ml of fresh peripheral blood. Researchers took RNA transcripts and amplified the TCR beta CDR3 regions from them. HTBI primers were the set used in a first-round RT-PCR of the TCR CDR3. TCRdb reprocessed the multiplex PCR reads with MiXCR, giving one entry per CDR3 protein. This sample carries hundreds of thousands of distinct CDR3 sequences, about 14% of them seen once, and the ten largest clones take approximately 10%. Study-wide results and limits: Ophthalmopathy was identified by the model a median roughly six months ahead of onset. A model of 13 V-J features distinguished ophthalmopathy from stable hyperthyroidism.

This clonotype was seen many times. Its antigen is unknown. The sample taken for sequencing was blood. The receptor was isolated from a woman under 30 with Graves' hyperthyroidism. The V and J genes are TRBV7-9 and TRBJ1-2, with D hard to call. CDR3 in DNA: TGTGCCAGCAGCTCCCTCGGGCTTAACTATGGCTACACCTTC. This encodes CASSSLGLNYGYTF.